Listed below are T cell receptor beta chains from one sample, sequenced in a study of T cells in Graves' hyperthyroidism and ophthalmopathy. TCRdb reprocessed the multiplex PCR reads with MiXCR, giving one entry per CDR3 protein. The profile shows hundreds of thousands of distinct CDR3 sequences, about 15% of them singletons. Input material: blood. These receptors all stem from a woman aged 18-29 years with Graves' hyperthyroidism. Both conserved end residues are part of each CDR3. The order of the fields is CDR3 length, clone size, D gene, J gene, V gene, CDR3 DNA, CDR3 protein. The D gene is left open where the match is weak. The listing skips clone size in some rows; elsewhere it reads once, few, many or a size class.

CDR3 length: 17; clone size: .; D gene: TRBD2; J gene: TRBJ2-3; V gene: TRBV4-2; CDR3 DNA: TGTGCCAGCAGCCAAGATCTCCAGCGGGGGCACACAGATACGCAGTATTTT; CDR3 protein: CASSQDLQRGHTDTQYF
CDR3 length: 17; clone size: many; D gene: .; J gene: TRBJ2-1; V gene: TRBV11-2; CDR3 DNA: TGTGCCAGCAGCTTAAACGAGTACCGTCGGAGCTACAATGAGCAGTTCTTC; CDR3 protein: CASSLNEYRRSYNEQFF
CDR3 length: 16; clone size: few; D gene: TRBD2; J gene: TRBJ2-2; V gene: TRBV5-1; CDR3 DNA: TGCGCCAGCAGCCTAACTAGCGGGAGGGCGATCGGGGAGCTGTTTTTT; CDR3 protein: CASSLTSGRAIGELFF
CDR3 length: 12; clone size: few; D gene: .; J gene: TRBJ1-5; V gene: TRBV19; CDR3 DNA: TGTGCCAGTAGTAACGAGCGTCAGCCCCAGCATTTT; CDR3 protein: CASSNERQPQHF
CDR3 length: 15; clone size: many; D gene: TRBD1; J gene: TRBJ1-1; V gene: TRBV2; CDR3 DNA: TGTGCCAGCAGTGAACCGGGACAGTGGAACACTGAAGCTTTCTTT; CDR3 protein: CASSEPGQWNTEAFF
CDR3 length: 15; clone size: .; D gene: TRBD1; J gene: TRBJ1-6; V gene: TRBV20-1; CDR3 DNA: TGCAGTGCTAGAGATAGACAGGGGGCGTATTCACCCCTCCACTTT; CDR3 protein: CSARDRQGAYSPLHF
CDR3 length: 17; clone size: many; D gene: TRBD2; J gene: TRBJ2-5; V gene: TRBV20-1; CDR3 DNA: TGCAGTGCTATCCTAGAAGGGGCTAGCGGCCCCCAAGAGACCCAGTACTTC; CDR3 protein: CSAILEGASGPQETQYF
CDR3 length: 13; clone size: many; D gene: .; J gene: TRBJ1-1; V gene: TRBV18; CDR3 DNA: TGTGCCAGCTCCAAGGCCCGGGACACTGAAGCTTTCTTT; CDR3 protein: CASSKARDTEAFF
CDR3 length: 13; clone size: .; D gene: .; J gene: TRBJ2-5; V gene: TRBV7-2; CDR3 DNA: TGTGCCAGCAGCTTTACAAGGGTAGAGACCCAGTACTTC; CDR3 protein: CASSFTRVETQYF
CDR3 length: 13; clone size: many; D gene: .; J gene: TRBJ1-3; V gene: TRBV7-2; CDR3 DNA: TGTGCCAGCAGCGCGACAACAGGAAACACCATATATTTT; CDR3 protein: CASSATTGNTIYF
CDR3 length: 14; clone size: many; D gene: .; J gene: TRBJ2-7; V gene: TRBV7-2; CDR3 DNA: TGTGCCAGCGGCTCCCTGGACGGCATCTACGAGCAGTACTTC; CDR3 protein: CASGSLDGIYEQYF
CDR3 length: 14; clone size: few; D gene: .; J gene: TRBJ2-6; V gene: TRBV3-1; CDR3 DNA: TGTGCCAGCGCGCGAAATTTCGGGGCCAACGTCCTGACTTTC; CDR3 protein: CASARNFGANVLTF
CDR3 length: 15; clone size: .; D gene: .; J gene: TRBJ1-2; V gene: TRBV15; CDR3 DNA: TGTGCCACCAGCAGAGAGAGCAAGGCTTCTTTCGGCTACACCTTC; CDR3 protein: CATSRESKASFGYTF
CDR3 length: 17; clone size: many; D gene: .; J gene: TRBJ2-1; V gene: TRBV24-1; CDR3 DNA: TGTGCCACCAGTGATAAGGCCCCAGGGAGCTATTACAATGAGCAGTTCTTC; CDR3 protein: CATSDKAPGSYYNEQFF
CDR3 length: 14; clone size: many; D gene: TRBD1; J gene: TRBJ1-1; V gene: TRBV5-5; CDR3 DNA: TGTGCCAGCAGCCCGACAGGGGTGGACACTGAAGCTTTCTTT; CDR3 protein: CASSPTGVDTEAFF
CDR3 length: 13; clone size: few; D gene: .; J gene: TRBJ2-7; V gene: TRBV6-1; CDR3 DNA: TGTGCCAGCAGTAATAGCAGACTCTACGAGCAGTACTTC; CDR3 protein: CASSNSRLYEQYF
CDR3 length: 13; clone size: .; D gene: .; J gene: TRBJ2-2; V gene: TRBV12-3/TRBV12-4; CDR3 DNA: TGTGCCAGCAGTTTGGCGGCCCCTGGGGAGCTGTTTTTT; CDR3 protein: CASSLAAPGELFF
CDR3 length: 16; clone size: many; D gene: TRBD2; J gene: TRBJ2-5; V gene: TRBV13; CDR3 DNA: TGTGCCAGCAGCTTAGAACTAGCGGGGGGGCTCGAGACCCAGTACTTC; CDR3 protein: CASSLELAGGLETQYF
CDR3 length: 15; clone size: .; D gene: .; J gene: TRBJ1-4; V gene: TRBV6-9; CDR3 DNA: TGTGCCAGCAGTTCTACACCCCGATGGAGCGAAAAACTGTTTTTT; CDR3 protein: CASSSTPRWSEKLFF
CDR3 length: 14; clone size: many; D gene: .; J gene: TRBJ2-5; V gene: TRBV27; CDR3 DNA: TGTGCCAGCAGTTTATTGGGGGATCAAGAGACCCAGTACTTC; CDR3 protein: CASSLLGDQETQYF
CDR3 length: 16; clone size: .; D gene: .; J gene: TRBJ2-6; V gene: TRBV2; CDR3 DNA: TGTGCCAGCAGTGAATCTGGGGGCGCTGGGGCCAACGTCCTGACTTTC; CDR3 protein: CASSESGGAGANVLTF
CDR3 length: 14; clone size: .; D gene: TRBD1; J gene: TRBJ2-1; V gene: TRBV14; CDR3 DNA: TGTGCCAGCAGTTGGACAGGGTACTTCAATGAGCAGTTCTTC; CDR3 protein: CASSWTGYFNEQFF
CDR3 length: 13; clone size: few; D gene: .; J gene: TRBJ1-3; V gene: TRBV7-9; CDR3 DNA: TGTGCCAGCAGCCCAAATGGAGGAAACACCATATATTTT; CDR3 protein: CASSPNGGNTIYF
CDR3 length: 15; clone size: .; D gene: .; J gene: TRBJ2-7; V gene: TRBV9; CDR3 DNA: TGTGCCAGCAGCGAGGGGCCAGGGCCCTACTACGAGCAGTACTTC; CDR3 protein: CASSEGPGPYYEQYF
CDR3 length: 15; clone size: .; D gene: .; J gene: TRBJ2-7; V gene: TRBV4-2; CDR3 DNA: TGTGCCAGCAGCCAAGCCACGGGATACTCCTACGAGCAGTACTTC; CDR3 protein: CASSQATGYSYEQYF
CDR3 length: 15; clone size: many; D gene: TRBD2; J gene: TRBJ2-5; V gene: TRBV20-1; CDR3 DNA: TGCAGTGCTAGAGAGGCTAGCGGGATGTGGGAGACCCAGTACTTC; CDR3 protein: CSAREASGMWETQYF
CDR3 length: 16; clone size: .; D gene: .; J gene: TRBJ2-6; V gene: TRBV28; CDR3 DNA: TGTGCCACAGGCGGGATCTCATCCTCTGGGGCCAACGTCCTGACTTTC; CDR3 protein: CATGGISSSGANVLTF
CDR3 length: 12; clone size: few; D gene: .; J gene: TRBJ1-2; V gene: TRBV5-5; CDR3 DNA: TGTGCCAGCAGGGGGGCCAACTATGGCTACACCTTC; CDR3 protein: CASRGANYGYTF
CDR3 length: 18; clone size: .; D gene: TRBD1; J gene: TRBJ2-3; V gene: TRBV3-1; CDR3 DNA: TGTGCCAGCAGCCAAGCGGTGGGACAGGGGGCCCTCACAGATACGCAGTATTTT; CDR3 protein: CASSQAVGQGALTDTQYF
CDR3 length: 14; clone size: many; D gene: .; J gene: TRBJ1-5; V gene: TRBV7-8; CDR3 DNA: TGTGCCAGCAGCTTTTTGAGGGTTGGCCAGCCCCAGCATTTT; CDR3 protein: CASSFLRVGQPQHF
CDR3 length: 15; clone size: .; D gene: .; J gene: TRBJ1-6; V gene: TRBV5-1; CDR3 DNA: TGCGCCAGCAGCTCCGGGTCGGTCTATAATTCACCCCTCCACTTT; CDR3 protein: CASSSGSVYNSPLHF
CDR3 length: 15; clone size: many; D gene: .; J gene: TRBJ1-1; V gene: TRBV5-1; CDR3 DNA: TGCGCCAGCAGCGCAAAGACGGGGGGAGACACTGAAGCTTTCTTT; CDR3 protein: CASSAKTGGDTEAFF
CDR3 length: 15; clone size: .; D gene: .; J gene: TRBJ1-3; V gene: TRBV13; CDR3 DNA: TGTGCCAGCAGCGTAACCCTGCAGGGCGGAAACACCATATATTTT; CDR3 protein: CASSVTLQGGNTIYF
CDR3 length: 13; clone size: few; D gene: .; J gene: TRBJ2-2; V gene: TRBV19; CDR3 DNA: TGTGCCAGTAGTATAATAGACACCGGGGAGCTGTTTTTT; CDR3 protein: CASSIIDTGELFF
CDR3 length: 11; clone size: few; D gene: .; J gene: TRBJ2-7; V gene: TRBV7-9; CDR3 DNA: TGTGCCACCCTGGGGCTAGACGAGCAGTACTTC; CDR3 protein: CATLGLDEQYF
CDR3 length: 19; clone size: many; D gene: .; J gene: TRBJ1-5; V gene: TRBV12-3/TRBV12-4; CDR3 DNA: TGTGCCAGCAGTCCGAGGCAGATCAATTACTACGGTGGCAATCAGCCCCAGCATTTT; CDR3 protein: CASSPRQINYYGGNQPQHF
CDR3 length: 15; clone size: few; D gene: .; J gene: TRBJ1-6; V gene: TRBV6-2/TRBV6-3; CDR3 DNA: TGTGCCAGCAGACCCGGCCCCACCCCCAATTCACCCCTCCACTTT; CDR3 protein: CASRPGPTPNSPLHF
CDR3 length: 16; clone size: .; D gene: TRBD2; J gene: TRBJ2-2; V gene: TRBV7-9; CDR3 DNA: TGTGCCAGCAGCTTCGGGGGTCTAGCGGGGCCCGGGGAGCTGTTTTTT; CDR3 protein: CASSFGGLAGPGELFF
CDR3 length: 15; clone size: many; D gene: .; J gene: TRBJ2-5; V gene: TRBV3-1; CDR3 DNA: TGTGCCAGCAGCCAAGGCGGGGGCCCCCAAGGGACCCAGTACTTC; CDR3 protein: CASSQGGGPQGTQYF
CDR3 length: 17; clone size: few; D gene: TRBD2; J gene: TRBJ2-7; V gene: TRBV4-2; CDR3 DNA: TGTGCCAGCAGCCCCGTCGGGACTAGCGGGAGAAAGTACGAGCAGTACTTC; CDR3 protein: CASSPVGTSGRKYEQYF
CDR3 length: 13; clone size: many; D gene: .; J gene: TRBJ2-5; V gene: TRBV29-1; CDR3 DNA: TGCAGCGCTGGTCAGGGAAGAGGGGGAGCCCAGTACTTC; CDR3 protein: CSAGQGRGGAQYF
CDR3 length: 17; clone size: .; D gene: TRBD1; J gene: TRBJ2-5; V gene: TRBV7-6; CDR3 DNA: TGTGCCAGCAGCTCCTTACGGAGGATTGACAGGGGCGAGACCCAGTACTTC; CDR3 protein: CASSSLRRIDRGETQYF
CDR3 length: 15; clone size: few; D gene: .; J gene: TRBJ2-7; V gene: TRBV5-1; CDR3 DNA: TGCGCCAGCAGCCCCGAGACGGACAACTCCTACGAGCAGTACTTC; CDR3 protein: CASSPETDNSYEQYF
CDR3 length: 18; clone size: few; D gene: TRBD1; J gene: TRBJ2-6; V gene: TRBV5-1; CDR3 DNA: TGCGCCAGCAGCTCACAGACAGGGGGGGGCTCTGGGGCCAACGTCCTGACTTTC; CDR3 protein: CASSSQTGGGSGANVLTF
CDR3 length: 17; clone size: .; D gene: TRBD1; J gene: TRBJ2-7; V gene: TRBV7-2; CDR3 DNA: TGTGCCAGCAGCTTAGTTGGAGTGACAGGGGCTTTCTTCGAGCAGTACTTC; CDR3 protein: CASSLVGVTGAFFEQYF
CDR3 length: 14; clone size: few; D gene: .; J gene: TRBJ1-2; V gene: TRBV5-6; CDR3 DNA: TGTGCCAGCAGCTTGGGCGATTGGGACTATGGCTACACCTTC; CDR3 protein: CASSLGDWDYGYTF
CDR3 length: 15; clone size: many; D gene: .; J gene: TRBJ1-1; V gene: TRBV29-1; CDR3 DNA: TGCAGCGCCATCGGGCTACTCAAGAAGGACACTGAAGCTTTCTTT; CDR3 protein: CSAIGLLKKDTEAFF
CDR3 length: 14; clone size: few; D gene: .; J gene: TRBJ1-2; V gene: TRBV20-1; CDR3 DNA: TGCAGTGCGCACCCCGGGACGGTTAACTATGGCTACACCTTC; CDR3 protein: CSAHPGTVNYGYTF